These T cell receptor beta chains were read from a single sample in a study of T cells in Graves' hyperthyroidism and ophthalmopathy. TCRdb reprocessed the multiplex PCR reads with MiXCR, giving one entry per CDR3 protein. This sample carries about 350,000 distinct CDR3 sequences, around a sixth of them seen once, and the ten largest clones take 15% to 18%. The sample was blood. The receptor source for this set is a woman aged 40 to 55 with Graves' ophthalmopathy. Both conserved end residues are part of each CDR3. Fields, in order: D gene, V gene, clone size, J gene, CDR3 protein, CDR3 DNA. The D gene is left open where the match is weak. Not all rows give a size; the values are once, few, many and, for expanded clones, a class.

>TRBD1|TRBV19|many|TRBJ1-2
CASITTGTGGRYTF
TGTGCCAGTATCACGACCGGGACAGGTGGCCGCTACACCTTC
>.|TRBV6-5|many|TRBJ2-7
CASSYSPGPSSYEQYF
TGTGCCAGCAGTTACTCGCCGGGACCCAGCTCCTACGAGCAGTACTTC
>TRBD1|TRBV12-3/TRBV12-4|.|TRBJ1-3
CASSLADRGNTIYF
TGTGCCAGCAGTTTGGCGGACAGGGGGAACACCATATATTTT
>TRBD1|TRBV12-3/TRBV12-4|.|TRBJ1-1
CASSLNRGWNTEAFF
TGTGCCAGCAGTTTGAACAGGGGCTGGAACACTGAAGCTTTCTTT
>.|TRBV5-4|many|TRBJ2-4
CASSLGVNGLAKNIQYF
TGTGCCAGCAGCTTGGGAGTGAACGGACTAGCCAAAAACATTCAGTACTTC
>.|TRBV6-2/TRBV6-3|few|TRBJ2-3
CASSYFREWADTQYF
TGTGCCAGCAGTTACTTTCGGGAATGGGCAGATACGCAGTATTTT
>TRBD1|TRBV6-5|many|TRBJ1-1
CASSYSQGRAFF
TGTGCCAGCAGTTACTCACAGGGGAGAGCTTTCTTT
>.|TRBV28|many|TRBJ1-5
CASSLDKGLGNQPQHF
TGTGCCAGCAGTTTAGATAAGGGATTGGGTAATCAGCCCCAGCATTTT
>TRBD2|TRBV20-1|many|TRBJ2-7
CSARVGTSGRFIKQYF
TGCAGTGCTAGAGTGGGGACTAGCGGGAGATTCATTAAGCAGTACTTC
>.|TRBV7-2|many|TRBJ2-5
CASARGGGETQYF
TGTGCCAGTGCCAGGGGGGGAGGGGAGACCCAGTACTTC
>TRBD2|TRBV7-2|.|TRBJ2-7
CASSLGRTSIYEQYF
TGTGCCAGCAGCTTAGGGAGGACTAGCATCTACGAGCAGTACTTC
>TRBD2|TRBV6-1|many|TRBJ2-7
CASSEASGSFYEQYF
TGTGCCAGCAGTGAGGCTAGCGGGAGCTTTTACGAGCAGTACTTC
>.|TRBV30|many|TRBJ1-1
CAWSVGYGSEAFF
TGTGCCTGGAGTGTTGGGTACGGATCTGAAGCTTTCTTT
>TRBD1|TRBV28|few|TRBJ1-2
CASSLSAGGYGYTF
TGTGCCAGCAGTTTATCGGCAGGGGGCTATGGCTACACCTTC
>.|TRBV6-1|few|TRBJ2-7
CASARKDEQYF
TGTGCCTCTGCGAGGAAGGACGAGCAGTACTTC
>TRBD2|TRBV7-8|.|TRBJ2-2
CASSLGRGLVYAGELFF
TGTGCCAGCAGCTTAGGTCGGGGACTAGTTTACGCCGGGGAGCTGTTTTTT
>.|TRBV7-9|many|TRBJ1-2
CASSLLGNGYTF
TGTGCCAGCAGCTTATTAGGGAATGGCTACACCTTC
>TRBD1|TRBV27|many|TRBJ1-1
CASSFAQGTEAFF
TGTGCCAGCAGTTTTGCACAGGGGACTGAAGCTTTCTTT
>.|TRBV19|many|TRBJ1-5
CASRYRDENQPQHF
TGTGCCAGTAGATACCGGGACGAGAATCAGCCCCAGCATTTT
>TRBD1|TRBV2|many|TRBJ2-7
CASIRTGYEQYF
TGTGCCAGCATTAGGACAGGCTACGAGCAGTACTTC
>TRBD2|TRBV13|many|TRBJ2-7
CASRLAGRYEQYF
TGTGCCAGCAGGTTAGCGGGGCGTTACGAGCAGTACTTC
>.|TRBV19|many|TRBJ1-1
CASKWTAMNTEAFF
TGTGCCAGTAAGTGGACCGCCATGAACACTGAAGCTTTCTTT
>TRBD2|TRBV11-2|many|TRBJ2-2
CASSFISGRGELFF
TGTGCCAGCAGCTTTATTAGCGGGAGAGGGGAGCTGTTTTTT
>.|TRBV12-3/TRBV12-4|many|TRBJ1-5
CASSRGHPQGAQHF
TGTGCCAGCAGCCGAGGACACCCTCAAGGGGCCCAGCATTTT
>.|TRBV28|many|TRBJ2-7
CASSFSRRARGSSYEQYF
TGTGCCAGCAGTTTTTCACGCAGGGCTCGGGGGAGCTCCTACGAGCAGTACTTC
>.|TRBV12-3/TRBV12-4|.|TRBJ2-4
CASSLALREVGIQYF
TGTGCCAGCAGTTTAGCTCTAAGGGAGGTCGGCATTCAGTACTTC
>.|TRBV20-1|many|TRBJ1-1
CSARDQDGGHTIVRAFF
TGCAGTGCTAGAGATCAAGACGGGGGGCATACTATTGTAAGAGCTTTCTTT
>TRBD2|TRBV20-1|many|TRBJ2-7
CSATGTNYEQYF
TGCAGTGCTACCGGGACTAACTACGAGCAGTACTTC
>TRBD2|TRBV28|.|TRBJ2-3
CASMPGLAGGTDTQYF
TGTGCCAGCATGCCGGGACTAGCGGGAGGCACAGATACGCAGTATTTT
>TRBD1|TRBV2|many|TRBJ1-4
CASSKRQGDEKLFF
TGTGCCAGCAGTAAACGACAGGGTGATGAAAAACTGTTTTTT
>.|TRBV2|many|TRBJ1-2
CASRGSPGGTIGYTF
TGTGCCAGCAGGGGCAGCCCGGGTGGTACTATAGGCTACACCTTC
>TRBD2|TRBV11-2|.|TRBJ2-7
CASSRTGRRYEAYEQYF
TGTGCCAGCAGCCGAACCGGGAGGCGTTACGAGGCCTACGAGCAGTACTTC
>TRBD1|TRBV19|many|TRBJ2-7
CASSLGQGVQYF
TGTGCCAGTAGTCTCGGACAGGGTGTACAGTACTTC
>.|TRBV15|few|TRBJ2-5
CATSRGDGHLKGQETQYF
TGTGCCACCAGCAGAGGAGACGGACACCTAAAGGGTCAAGAGACCCAGTACTTC
>TRBD2|TRBV27|many|TRBJ2-7
CASSSSGTSGSRGSYEQYF
TGTGCCAGCAGTTCGTCCGGGACTAGCGGGAGTCGGGGCTCCTACGAGCAGTACTTC
>.|TRBV10-3|many|TRBJ2-3
CAFRESNTDTQYF
TGTGCCTTCCGGGAGAGTAACACAGATACGCAGTATTTT
>.|TRBV27|many|TRBJ2-7
CASTKMAGGTYEQYF
TGTGCCAGCACTAAAATGGCAGGAGGCACCTACGAGCAGTACTTC
>.|TRBV6-2/TRBV6-3|many|TRBJ2-6
CASTIQGFSGANVLTF
TGTGCCAGCACAATACAGGGATTCTCTGGGGCCAACGTCCTGACTTTC
>.|TRBV12-3/TRBV12-4|many|TRBJ1-2
CASTRNRDNTYGYTF
TGTGCCAGCACCCGAAACAGGGATAATACCTATGGCTACACCTTC
>.|TRBV28|many|TRBJ2-1
CASTASVLLNEQFF
TGTGCCAGCACCGCTAGCGTTCTACTCAATGAGCAGTTCTTC
>.|TRBV28|many|TRBJ1-2
CATSTGYTF
TGTGCCACCTCCACCGGCTACACCTTC